One T cell receptor (beta chain) is described in this entry. These data belong to a study of blood T cell repertoires in COVID-19. TCRdb keeps only in-frame clones here, not all; method: immunoSEQ multiplex PCR. The profile shows 490,000 or so clones, approximately 91% of them singletons. The clonotype was recovered from a woman aged 55-69 years who had recovered from COVID-19. Sequenced sample: PBMCs or T cells enriched from blood (not recorded which).

CDR3 coding DNA: TGTGCCAGCAGCTTCGACAGGGATATAACGAGCAATCAGCCCCAGCATTTT. The encoded protein is CASSFDRDITSNQPQHF. J is TRBJ1-5 and V is TRBV7-2; 7 nucleotides line up with TRBD1. Per germline, CDR1 SGHTA and CDR2 FQGNSA. This CDR3 has 17 amino acids. After removal of 3 bases from V and 1 base from J, the junction contained 9 bases not matched to a gene.